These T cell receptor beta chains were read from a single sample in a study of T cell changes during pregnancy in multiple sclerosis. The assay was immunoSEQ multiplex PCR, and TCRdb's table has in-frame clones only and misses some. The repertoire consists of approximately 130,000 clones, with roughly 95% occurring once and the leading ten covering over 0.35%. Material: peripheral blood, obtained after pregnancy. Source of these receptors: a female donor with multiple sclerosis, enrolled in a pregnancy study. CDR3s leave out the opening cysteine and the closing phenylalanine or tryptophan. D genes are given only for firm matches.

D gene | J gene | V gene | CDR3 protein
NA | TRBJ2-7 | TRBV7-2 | ASSLGAEPTYEQY
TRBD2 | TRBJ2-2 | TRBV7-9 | ASSSRGTRRPGELF
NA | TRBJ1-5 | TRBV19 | ASSINQGRWNQPQH
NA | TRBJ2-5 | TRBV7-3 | ASSLEAASTLSTQY
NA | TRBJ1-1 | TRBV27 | ASSLIGSGTEAF
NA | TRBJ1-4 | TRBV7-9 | ASSLGTGNEKLF
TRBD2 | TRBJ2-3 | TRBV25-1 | ASSAGTSGSTDTQY
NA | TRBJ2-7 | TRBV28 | ASSLRQGLYEQY
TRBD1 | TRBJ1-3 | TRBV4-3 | ASSQAGQGTNTIY
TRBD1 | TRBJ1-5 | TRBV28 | ASSGTGSNQPQH
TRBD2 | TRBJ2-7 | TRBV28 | ASSPQVAGGPKEQY
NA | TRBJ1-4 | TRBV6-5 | ASISSTEELF
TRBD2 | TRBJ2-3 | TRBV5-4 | ASSLGGGRAAPVVNTQY
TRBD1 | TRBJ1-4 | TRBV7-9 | ASSQRGTGVPRELF
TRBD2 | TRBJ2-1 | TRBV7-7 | ASSLTSGVYNEQF
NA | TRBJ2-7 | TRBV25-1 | ASSERSGFGFPYEQY
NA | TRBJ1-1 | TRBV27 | ASSLSRGGTEAF